Given below is one TCR beta chain in context. The sample is drawn from a study of T cell changes during pregnancy in multiple sclerosis. The germline V and J ends were trimmed by 3 bases and 0 bases, with 9 bases remaining between them. This CDR3 spans 14 amino acids. Per germline, CDR1 LNHDA and CDR2 SQIVND (reference sequence). The repertoire was sequenced with immunoSEQ multiplex PCR; TCRdb's copy has only in-frame clones and lacks some. The sample contains about 36,000 clones, about 88% of which appear only once. Source: CD8+ T cells from peripheral blood mononuclear cells, taken in the third trimester of pregnancy. The V and J genes are TRBV19 and TRBJ2-7; maybe TRBD2 (6 bases). The origin of this receptor is a female donor with multiple sclerosis, enrolled in a pregnancy study. The CDR3 here is CASSMTGSSYEQYF. CDR3 DNA sequence: TGTGCCAGTAGTATGACCGGGAGCTCCTACGAGCAGTACTTC.